This T cell receptor (beta chain) emerged from a study of shared clonotypes between healthy human individuals. The overall study: The donors, a couple of women and a few men, were aged 18 to 49. General observations from the study: Specimens sampled were limited to blood, with tissue repertoires likely differing. Rarefaction indicated that sorted-subset sequencing remained incomplete although depth was large. There were few donors, and this limited the genetic and exposure-history diversity represented.

Repertoires were generated with immunoSEQ multiplex PCR, while TCRdb's copy carries only in-frame clones and drops some. The table shows around 1.9 million clones, with about 92% occurring only once. V shed 5 bases, J shed 7 bases, and the junction held 14 bases outside the gene matches. Germline CDR1 SGHVS, CDR2 FNYEAQ. This CDR3 contains 17 residues. CD45RO-negative, CCR7-positively selected cells formed the naive CD8 fraction, excluding terminally differentiated effector memory CD45RA+ cells. As regards this clone: The target antigen is unknown.

The source is a man aged 18 to 29 in good health. Some clones in this sample may be carry-over from other donors' samples. The material sequenced was naive CD8+ T cells from PBMCs. The V and J genes are TRBV7-6 and TRBJ2-1, with 10 positions matching TRBD1. CDR3 in amino acids: CASSHSSGTGVNNEQFF. The CDR3 DNA reads as TGTGCCAGCAGCCACTCTTCTGGGACAGGGGTCAATAATGAGCAGTTCTTC.